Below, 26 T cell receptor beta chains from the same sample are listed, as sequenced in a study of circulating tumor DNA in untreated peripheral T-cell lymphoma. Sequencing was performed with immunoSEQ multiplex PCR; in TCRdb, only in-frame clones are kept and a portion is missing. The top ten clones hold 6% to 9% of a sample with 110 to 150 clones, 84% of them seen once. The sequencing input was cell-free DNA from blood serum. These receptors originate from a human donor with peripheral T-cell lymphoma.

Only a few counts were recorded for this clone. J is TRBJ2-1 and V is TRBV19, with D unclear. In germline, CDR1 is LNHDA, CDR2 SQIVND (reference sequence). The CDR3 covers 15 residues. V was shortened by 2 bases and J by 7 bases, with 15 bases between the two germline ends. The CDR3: CASSITGHVGNEQFF. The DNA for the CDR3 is TGTGCCAGTAGTATAACGGGCCACGTGGGGAATGAGCAGTTCTTC.

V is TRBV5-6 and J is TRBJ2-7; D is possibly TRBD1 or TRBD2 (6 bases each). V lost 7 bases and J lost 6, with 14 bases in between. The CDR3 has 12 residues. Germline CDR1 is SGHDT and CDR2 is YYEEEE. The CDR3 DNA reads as TGTGCCAGCCAGGAGGGGGGTAGCGAGCAGTACTTC. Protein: CASQEGGSEQYF.

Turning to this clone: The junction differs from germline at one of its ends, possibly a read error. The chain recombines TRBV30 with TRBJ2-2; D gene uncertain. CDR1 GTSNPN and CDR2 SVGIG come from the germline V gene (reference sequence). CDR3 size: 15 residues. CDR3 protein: CAWMPEDGNTGELFF. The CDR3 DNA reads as TGCGCCTGGATGCCCGAGGACGGGAACACCGGGGAGCTGTTTTTT.

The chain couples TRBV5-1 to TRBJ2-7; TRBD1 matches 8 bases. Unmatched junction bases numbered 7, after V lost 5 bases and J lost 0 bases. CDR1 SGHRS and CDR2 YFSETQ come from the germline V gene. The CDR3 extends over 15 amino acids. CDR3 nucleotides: TGCGCCAGCAGAGAAGGGACAGGCCGCTCCTACGAGCAGTACTTC. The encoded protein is CASREGTGRSYEQYF.

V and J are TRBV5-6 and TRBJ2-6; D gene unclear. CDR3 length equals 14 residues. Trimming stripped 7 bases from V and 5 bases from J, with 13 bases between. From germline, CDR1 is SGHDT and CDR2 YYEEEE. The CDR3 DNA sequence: TGTGCCAGCCTGTCACAAAGTCGGGCCAACGTCCTGACTTTC. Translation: CASLSQSRANVLTF.

The CDR3, as DNA: TGTGCCACCAGCGCCGGGTCTTCGAGAGAGCAGTACTTC. Translation gives CATSAGSSREQYF. The V call is TRBV15, the J call TRBJ2-7; unclear D gene. The CDR3 has 13 residues. Looked up from germline, CDR1 is LNHNV and CDR2 is YYDKDF (reference sequence). V was clipped by 5 bases and J by 7 bases, with 15 bases between them.

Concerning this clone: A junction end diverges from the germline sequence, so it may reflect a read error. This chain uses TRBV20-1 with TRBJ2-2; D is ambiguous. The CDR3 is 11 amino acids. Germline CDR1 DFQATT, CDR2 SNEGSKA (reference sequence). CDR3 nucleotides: TGCAATGCTCGCTCCACCGGGGAGCTGTTTTTT. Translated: CNARSTGELFF.

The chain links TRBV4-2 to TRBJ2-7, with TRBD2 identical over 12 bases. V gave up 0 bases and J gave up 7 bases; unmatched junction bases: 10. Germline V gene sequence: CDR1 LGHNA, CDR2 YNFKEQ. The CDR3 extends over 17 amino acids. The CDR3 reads CASSQELAGGAAWEQYF. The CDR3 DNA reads TGTGCCAGCAGCCAAGAGCTAGCGGGGGGGGCGGCCTGGGAGCAGTACTTC.

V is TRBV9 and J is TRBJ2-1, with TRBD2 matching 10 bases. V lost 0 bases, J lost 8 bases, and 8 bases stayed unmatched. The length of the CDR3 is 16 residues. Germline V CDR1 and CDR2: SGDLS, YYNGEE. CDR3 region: CASSVGASGSFDEQFF. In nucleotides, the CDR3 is TGTGCCAGCAGCGTAGGGGCTAGCGGGAGTTTCGATGAGCAGTTCTTC.

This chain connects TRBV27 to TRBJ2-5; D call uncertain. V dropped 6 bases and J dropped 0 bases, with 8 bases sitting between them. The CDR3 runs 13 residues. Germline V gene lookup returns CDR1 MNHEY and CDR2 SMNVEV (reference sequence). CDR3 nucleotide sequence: TGTGCCAGCAGGCAGGAGAACCAAGAGACCCAGTACTTC. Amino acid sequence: CASRQENQETQYF.

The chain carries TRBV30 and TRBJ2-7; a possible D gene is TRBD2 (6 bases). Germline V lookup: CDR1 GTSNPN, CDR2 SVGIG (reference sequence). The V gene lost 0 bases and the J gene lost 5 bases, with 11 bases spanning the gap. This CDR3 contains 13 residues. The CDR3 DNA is TGTGCCTGGAGTGTTGGTCTAGCGAACGAGCAGTACTTC. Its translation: CAWSVGLANEQYF.

The CDR3 DNA follows: TGTGCCAGCAGTTTATACGACAGCTCCTACGAGCAGTACTTC. Its translation is CASSLYDSSYEQYF. The V gene is TRBV27, the J gene TRBJ2-7; D might be TRBD1 (5 bases). Germline-derived CDR1 and CDR2 are MNHEY and SMNVEV (reference sequence). The V end lost 1 base, the J end lost 0 bases, and 7 bases lay between the germline ends. This CDR3 region has 14 residues.

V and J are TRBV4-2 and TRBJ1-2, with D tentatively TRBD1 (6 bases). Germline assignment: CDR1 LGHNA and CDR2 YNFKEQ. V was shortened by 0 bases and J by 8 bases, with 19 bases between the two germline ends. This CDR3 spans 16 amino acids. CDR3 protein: CASSQEGGDFVGGYTF. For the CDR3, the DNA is TGTGCCAGCAGCCAAGAAGGGGGGGATTTTGTTGGCGGCTACACCTTC.

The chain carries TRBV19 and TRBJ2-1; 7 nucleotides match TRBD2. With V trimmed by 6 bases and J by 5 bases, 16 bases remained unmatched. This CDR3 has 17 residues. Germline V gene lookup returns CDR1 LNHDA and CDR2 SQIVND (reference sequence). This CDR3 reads CASRKYSGDYLNNEQFF. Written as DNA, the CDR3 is TGTGCCAGTAGGAAGTATTCGGGGGACTACCTTAACAATGAGCAGTTCTTC.

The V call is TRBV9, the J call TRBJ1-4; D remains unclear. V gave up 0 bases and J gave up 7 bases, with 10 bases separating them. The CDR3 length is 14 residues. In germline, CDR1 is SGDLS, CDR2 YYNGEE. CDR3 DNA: TGTGCCAGCAGCGTAGGCGGGGTTGGTGAAAAACTGTTTTTT. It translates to CASSVGGVGEKLFF.

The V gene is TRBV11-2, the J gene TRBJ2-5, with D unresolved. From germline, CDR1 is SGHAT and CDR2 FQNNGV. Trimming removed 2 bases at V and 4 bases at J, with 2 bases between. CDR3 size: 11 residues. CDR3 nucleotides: TGTGCCAGCAGCTTAACAGAGACCCAGTACTTC. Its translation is CASSLTETQYF.

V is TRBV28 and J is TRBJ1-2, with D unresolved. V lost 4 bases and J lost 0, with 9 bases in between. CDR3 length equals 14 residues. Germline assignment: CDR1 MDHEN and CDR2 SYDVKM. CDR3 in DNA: TGTGCCAGCAGTTCGGCGGAAGCTAACTATGGCTACACCTTC. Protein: CASSSAEANYGYTF.

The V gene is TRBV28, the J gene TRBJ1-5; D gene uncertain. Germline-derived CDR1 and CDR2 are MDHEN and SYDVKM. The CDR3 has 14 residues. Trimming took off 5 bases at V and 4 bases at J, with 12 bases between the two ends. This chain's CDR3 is CASSGSVGNQPQHF. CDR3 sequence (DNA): TGTGCCAGCAGTGGGTCAGTGGGTAATCAGCCCCAGCATTTT.

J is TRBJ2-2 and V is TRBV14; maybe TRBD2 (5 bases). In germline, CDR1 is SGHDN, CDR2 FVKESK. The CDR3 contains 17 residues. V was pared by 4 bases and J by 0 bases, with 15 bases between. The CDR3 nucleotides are TGTGCCAGCAGCCCCAATACCGGGGTGACGAACACCGGGGAGCTGTTTTTT. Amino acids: CASSPNTGVTNTGELFF. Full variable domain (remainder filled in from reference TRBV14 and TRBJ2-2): EAGVTQFPSHSVIEKGQTVTLRCDPISGHDNLYWYRRVMGKEIKFLLHFVKESKQDESGMPNNRFLAERTGGTYSTLKVQPAELEDSGVYFCASSPNTGVTNTGELFFGEGSRLTVL.

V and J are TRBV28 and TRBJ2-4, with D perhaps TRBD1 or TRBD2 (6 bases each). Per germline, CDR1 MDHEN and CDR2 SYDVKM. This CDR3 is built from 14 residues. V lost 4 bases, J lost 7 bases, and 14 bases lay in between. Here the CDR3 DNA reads TGTGCCAGCAGTTCAGGGGCGGGAAGGAACATTCAGTACTTC. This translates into CASSSGAGRNIQYF.

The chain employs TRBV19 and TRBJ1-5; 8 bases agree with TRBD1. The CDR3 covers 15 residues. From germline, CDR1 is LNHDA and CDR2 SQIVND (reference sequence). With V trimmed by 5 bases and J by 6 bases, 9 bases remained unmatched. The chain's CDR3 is CASSQGAQISQPQHF. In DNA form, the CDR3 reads TGTGCCAGTAGTCAGGGGGCGCAGATCTCTCAGCCCCAGCATTTT. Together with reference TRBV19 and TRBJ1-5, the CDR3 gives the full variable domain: DGGITQSPKYLFRKEGQNVTLSCEQNLNHDAMYWYRQDPGQGLRLIYYSQIVNDFQKGDIAEGYSVSREKKESFPLTVTSAQKNPTAFYLCASSQGAQISQPQHFGDGTRLSIL.

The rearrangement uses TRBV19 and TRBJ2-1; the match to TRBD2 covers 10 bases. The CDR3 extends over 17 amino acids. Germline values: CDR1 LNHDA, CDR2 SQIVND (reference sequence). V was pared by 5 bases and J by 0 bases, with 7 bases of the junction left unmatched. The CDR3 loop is CASSWTSGTSSYNEQFF. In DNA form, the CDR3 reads TGTGCCAGTAGTTGGACTAGCGGTACGAGCTCCTACAATGAGCAGTTCTTC.

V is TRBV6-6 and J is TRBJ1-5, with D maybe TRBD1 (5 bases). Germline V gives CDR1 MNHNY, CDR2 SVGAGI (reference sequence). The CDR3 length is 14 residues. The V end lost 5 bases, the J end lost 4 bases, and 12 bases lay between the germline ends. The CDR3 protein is CASSDRRGNQPQHF. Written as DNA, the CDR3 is TGTGCCAGCAGTGACAGACGGGGAAATCAGCCCCAGCATTTT.

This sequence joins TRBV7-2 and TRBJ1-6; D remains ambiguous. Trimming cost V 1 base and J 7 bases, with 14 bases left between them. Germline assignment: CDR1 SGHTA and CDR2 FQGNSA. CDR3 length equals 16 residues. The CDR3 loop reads CASSLVRVTGNSPLHF. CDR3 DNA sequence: TGTGCCAGCAGCTTAGTACGGGTGACGGGGAATTCACCCCTCCACTTT. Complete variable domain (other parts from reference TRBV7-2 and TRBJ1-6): GAGVSQSPSNKVTEKGKDVELRCDPISGHTALYWYRQSLGQGLEFLIYFQGNSAPDKSGLPSDRFSAERTGGSVSTLTIQRTQQEDSAVYLCASSLVRVTGNSPLHFGNGTRLTVT.

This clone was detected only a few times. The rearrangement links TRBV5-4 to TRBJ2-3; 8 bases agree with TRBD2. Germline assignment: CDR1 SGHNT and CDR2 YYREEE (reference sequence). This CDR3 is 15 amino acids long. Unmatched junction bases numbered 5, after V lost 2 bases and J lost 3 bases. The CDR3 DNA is TGTGCCAGCAGCTTTTTTAGCGGGAATACAGATACGCAGTATTTT. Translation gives CASSFFSGNTDTQYF.

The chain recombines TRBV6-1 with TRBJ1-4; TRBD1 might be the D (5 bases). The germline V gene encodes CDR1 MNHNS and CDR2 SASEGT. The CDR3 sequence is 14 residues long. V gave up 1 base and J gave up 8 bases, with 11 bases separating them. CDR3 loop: CASSEGDSPEKLFF. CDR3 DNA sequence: TGTGCCAGCAGTGAAGGGGACTCTCCCGAAAAACTGTTTTTT.